Listed here are 7 T cell receptor beta chains from one sample, sequenced in a study of identifying expanded T cells in peripheral blood. Using immunoSEQ multiplex PCR, the repertoire was profiled, and TCRdb retains in-frame clones only, with some absent. The sample shows roughly 84,000 clones, about 90% of them seen only once. The sample taken for sequencing was blood. These receptors all come from a person aged 18-70 years in good health.

The chain uses TRBV5-1 and TRBJ2-5; D might be TRBD1 (6 bases). V dropped 0 bases and J dropped 2 bases, with 11 bases sitting between them. Germline assignment: CDR1 SGHRS and CDR2 YFSETQ. The CDR3 loop spans 15 amino acids. CDR3 nucleotide sequence: TGCGCCAGCAGCTTGGCAGCAAGGGGGCAAGAGACCCAGTACTTC. Its protein is CASSLAARGQETQYF.

The rearrangement links TRBV30 to TRBJ2-7; D uncertain. Germline V gene data show CDR1 as GTSNPN and CDR2 as SVGIG (reference sequence). The CDR3 is 13 residues long. V lost 2 bases and J 2 bases, leaving 10 bases between the germline ends. The CDR3 protein is CAWSKERTYEQYF. The CDR3 DNA reads as TGTGCCTGGAGTAAAGAACGGACCTACGAGCAGTACTTC.

The V and J genes are TRBV29-1 and TRBJ1-2; D remains ambiguous. Germline-derived CDR1 and CDR2 are SQVTM and ANQGSEA. Trimming removed 7 bases at V and 3 bases at J, with 15 bases between. CDR3 length equals 13 residues. The CDR3 region is CSADPGVDYGYTF. The CDR3 DNA sequence: TGCAGCGCAGACCCGGGTGTCGACTATGGCTACACCTTC.

This clone has a handful of counts. The chain links TRBV9 to TRBJ1-2; TRBD1 might be the D (5 bases). This CDR3 is 13 amino acids long. CDR1 and CDR2 from the germline V gene are SGDLS and YYNGEE. The V gene lost 3 bases and the J gene lost 6 bases, with 12 bases spanning the gap. The CDR3 loop is CASSAQEWHGYTF. CDR3 DNA sequence: TGTGCCAGCAGCGCACAGGAATGGCATGGCTACACCTTC.

The gene calls are TRBV19 and TRBJ1-1; 7 nucleotides agree with TRBD1. CDR1 is LNHDA, CDR2 SQIVND, per germline (reference sequence). This CDR3 contains 16 residues. The junction had 10 bases not matched to a gene; V was cut back by 6 bases and J by 0 bases. For the CDR3, the DNA is TGTGCCAGTAGGCCGACGGGACAGCCATTGAACACTGAAGCTTTCTTT. Translated: CASRPTGQPLNTEAFF.

The rearrangement joins TRBV7-9 to TRBJ2-1; D not certain. This CDR3 region has 14 residues. V was trimmed by 5 bases and J by 6 bases, leaving 14 bases between them. Germline assignment: CDR1 SEHNR and CDR2 FQNEAQ (reference sequence). The CDR3 region is CASSPRAPGNEQFF. In DNA, the CDR3 is TGTGCCAGCAGCCCCCGGGCTCCTGGCAATGAGCAGTTCTTC.

This chain joins TRBV4-1 and TRBJ2-7; possible D gene TRBD2, 6 bases. This CDR3 has 14 residues. Trimming took off 0 bases at V and 5 bases at J, with 11 bases between the two ends. Germline V gives CDR1 MGHRA, CDR2 YSYEKL. The CDR3 nucleotides are TGCGCCAGCAGCCAAGAAGGGCTAGCGAACGAGCAGTACTTC. Its protein is CASSQEGLANEQYF.